These 7 T cell receptor beta chains share one sample of origin, sequenced in a study of cytomegalovirus exposure and HLA in healthy donors (dated by TCRdb to about 2017). Library preparation used the immunoSEQ multiplex PCR assay. For the multiplex PCR, a mixture combining 60 forward primers for TCR Vbeta segments and 13 reverse primers for TCR Jbeta segments was used. TCRdb limited this immuneACCESS table to in-frame rearrangements with V and J called. A share of clones is missing; checked studies link under half to unresolved V genes, and the rest is unexplained. This sample has over 150,000 clones in its table, and approximately 82% of those were observed once. The ten biggest clones cover less than 5% of the sample. Material: PBMCs. The receptors stem from a male donor in good health and CMV-seronegative.

V usage is TRBV2 and J usage is TRBJ1-5; D ambiguous. The CDR3 extends over 13 amino acids. The V gene lost 8 bases and the J gene lost 7 bases, with 15 bases spanning the gap. Germline CDR1 is SNHLY and CDR2 is FYNNEI. CDR3 loop: CASGLPGSQPQHF. The CDR3 DNA is TGTGCCAGCGGCTTACCGGGGAGCCAGCCCCAGCATTTT.

The rearrangement joins TRBV19 to TRBJ1-1; perhaps TRBD1 as D (5 bases). V dropped 3 bases and J dropped 7 bases, with 12 bases sitting between them. Germline lookup yields CDR1 LNHDA and CDR2 SQIVND (reference sequence). The CDR3 loop spans 13 amino acids. The CDR3 loop is CASSIGGASEAFF. The CDR3 nucleotides read TGTGCCAGTAGTATTGGAGGGGCGAGTGAAGCTTTCTTT. Drawing the rest from reference TRBV19 and TRBJ1-1, the complete variable domain is DGGITQSPKYLFRKEGQNVTLSCEQNLNHDAMYWYRQDPGQGLRLIYYSQIVNDFQKGDIAEGYSVSREKKESFPLTVTSAQKNPTAFYLCASSIGGASEAFFGQGTRLTVV.

This clone came up many times. The rearrangement uses TRBV6-5 and TRBJ2-7; no firm D call. The germline V gene encodes CDR1 MNHEY and CDR2 SVGAGI. V was shortened by 2 bases and J by 2 bases, with 10 bases between the two germline ends. CDR3 size: 14 residues. The DNA of the CDR3 is TGTGCCAGCAGTTACCGGTTAGAGGCCTACGAGCAGTACTTC. As protein: CASSYRLEAYEQYF.

This clone was seen only a few times. This chain joins TRBV5-1 and TRBJ1-3, with a possible D match to TRBD1 (6 bases). Germline V gene lookup returns CDR1 SGHRS and CDR2 YFSETQ. V was shortened by 2 bases and J by 0 bases, with 12 bases between the two germline ends. The CDR3 has 16 amino acids. The CDR3 loop is CASSFGTSSSGNTIYF. The CDR3 nucleotides are TGCGCCAGCAGCTTCGGGACATCGAGCTCTGGAAACACCATATATTTT.

The chain joins TRBV7-3 to TRBJ2-1; TRBD2 is a possible D gene (6 bases). With 5 bases removed from V and 6 bases from J, the gap between germline ends came to 17 bases. Per germline, CDR1 SGHTA and CDR2 FQGTGA. This CDR3 has 15 amino acids. The CDR3 DNA is TGTGCCAGCAGCCCCCCCGGGACTTCAAGCAATGAGCAGTTCTTC. Translated: CASSPPGTSSNEQFF.

Worth noting for this clone: This sample also contains other DNA sequences that code for the same CDR3. The chain uses TRBV30 and TRBJ1-5; TRBD1 agrees at 8 bases. Germline CDR1 reads GTSNPN; CDR2 reads SVGIG (reference sequence). V was pared by 2 bases and J by 4 bases, with 1 base of the junction left unmatched. This CDR3 region has 13 residues. For the CDR3, the DNA is TGTGCCTGGAGTACAGGGGGGAATCAGCCCCAGCATTTT. The encoded protein is CAWSTGGNQPQHF. The full variable domain, rest sourced from reference TRBV30 and TRBJ1-5, is SQTIHQWPATLVQPVGSPLSLECTVEGTSNPNLYWYRQAAGRGLQLLFYSVGIGQISSEVPQNLSASRPQDRQFILSSKKLLLSDSGFYLCAWSTGGNQPQHFGDGTRLSIL.

This chain connects TRBV5-1 to TRBJ2-3; tentatively, D is TRBD2 (6 bases). In germline, CDR1 is SGHRS, CDR2 YFSETQ. Trimming removed 4 bases from V and 0 bases from J, with 9 bases in between. The CDR3 has 14 residues. The CDR3 DNA reads as TGCGCCAGCAGCATCGGGACTAGCACAGATACGCAGTATTTT. It is translated as CASSIGTSTDTQYF.